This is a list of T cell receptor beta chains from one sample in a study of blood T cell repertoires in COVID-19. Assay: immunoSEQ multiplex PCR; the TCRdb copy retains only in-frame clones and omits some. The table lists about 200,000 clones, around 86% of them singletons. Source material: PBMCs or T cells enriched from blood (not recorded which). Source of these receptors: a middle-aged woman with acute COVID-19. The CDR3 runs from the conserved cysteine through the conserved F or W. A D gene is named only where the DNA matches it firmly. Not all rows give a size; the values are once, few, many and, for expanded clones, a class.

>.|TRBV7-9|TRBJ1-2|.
CASSFRGTYGYTF
TGTGCCAGCAGCTTTCGGGGTACCTATGGCTACACCTTC
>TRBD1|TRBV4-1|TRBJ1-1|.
CASSQDPTGTVNTEAFF
TGCGCCAGCAGCCAAGATCCCACCGGGACAGTGAACACTGAAGCTTTCTTT
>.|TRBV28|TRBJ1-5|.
CASRSTNQPQHF
TGTGCCAGCCGTTCTACGAATCAGCCCCAGCATTTT
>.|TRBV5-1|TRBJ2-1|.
CASSNARDFANEQFF
TGCGCCAGCAGCAACGCCCGGGACTTCGCGAATGAGCAGTTCTTC
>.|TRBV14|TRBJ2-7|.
CASSPRRENYEQYF
TGTGCCAGCAGCCCGAGGCGCGAAAACTACGAGCAGTACTTC
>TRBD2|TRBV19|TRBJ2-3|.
CASSMGGSDTQYF
TGTGCCAGTAGTATGGGAGGGAGCGATACGCAGTATTTT
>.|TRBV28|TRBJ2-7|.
CASSSSGTLYEQYF
TGTGCCAGCAGTTCCTCGGGGACACTTTACGAGCAGTACTTC
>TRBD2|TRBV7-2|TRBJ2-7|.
CASSPLAGGPYEQYF
TGTGCCAGCAGCCCCCTAGCGGGAGGGCCCTACGAGCAGTACTTC
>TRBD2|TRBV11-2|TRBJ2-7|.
CASSLALAGTERKYF
TGTGCCAGCAGCTTGGCGCTAGCGGGAACTGAGAGGAAGTACTTC
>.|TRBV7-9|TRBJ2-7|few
CASSHDTSPYEQYF
TGTGCCAGCAGCCATGACACGTCCCCCTACGAGCAGTACTTC
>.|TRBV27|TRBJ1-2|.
CASSYSGVGYGYTF
TGTGCCAGCAGTTACTCCGGGGTAGGCTATGGCTACACCTTC
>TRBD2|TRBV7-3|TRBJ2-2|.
CASSSAGTSVTGELFF
TGTGCCAGCAGCTCGGCCGGGACTAGCGTCACCGGGGAGCTGTTTTTT
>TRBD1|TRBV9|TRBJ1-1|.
CASSDKTGNAEAFF
TGTGCCAGCAGCGACAAGACAGGGAACGCCGAAGCTTTCTTT
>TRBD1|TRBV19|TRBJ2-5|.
CASSTWTGPTQETQYF
TGTGCCAGTAGTACGTGGACAGGGCCGACTCAAGAGACCCAGTACTTC
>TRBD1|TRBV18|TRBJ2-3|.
CASSHGQGVAGDTQYF
TGTGCCAGCTCACACGGACAGGGGGTCGCCGGAGATACGCAGTATTTT
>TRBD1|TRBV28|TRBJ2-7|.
CASSLGGTGLYEQYF
TGTGCCAGCAGTTTGGGCGGGACAGGTCTATACGAGCAGTACTTC
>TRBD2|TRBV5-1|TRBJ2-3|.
CASSLAREGIDTQYF
TGCGCCAGCAGCTTGGCGCGGGAGGGAATAGATACGCAGTATTTT
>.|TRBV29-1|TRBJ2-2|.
CSVEEGSSNTGELFF
TGCAGCGTTGAAGAAGGGAGCTCGAACACCGGGGAGCTGTTTTTT
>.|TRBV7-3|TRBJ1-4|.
CASSLTIGGGYEKLFF
TGTGCCAGCAGCTTAACGATTGGCGGAGGGTATGAAAAACTGTTTTTT
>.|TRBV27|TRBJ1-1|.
CASSPNRGGTEAFF
TGTGCCAGCAGTCCCAATCGAGGGGGCACTGAAGCTTTCTTT
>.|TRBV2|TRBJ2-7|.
CASSEGTFYEQYF
TGTGCCAGCAGTGAGGGCACCTTCTACGAGCAGTACTTC
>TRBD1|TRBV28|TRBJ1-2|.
CASSTGGRGYTF
TGTGCCAGCTCTACAGGGGGCCGTGGCTACACCTTC
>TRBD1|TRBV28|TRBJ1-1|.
CASSRDRNTEAFF
TGTGCCAGCAGTCGGGACAGGAACACTGAAGCTTTCTTT
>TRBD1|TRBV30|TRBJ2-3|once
CAWGTGKTQYF
TGTGCCTGGGGGACAGGGAAAACGCAGTATTTT
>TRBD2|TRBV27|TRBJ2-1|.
CASRPLLAGGPNRNEQFF
TGTGCCAGCAGACCCTTACTAGCGGGAGGGCCTAATCGCAATGAGCAGTTCTTC
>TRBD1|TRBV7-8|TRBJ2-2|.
CASSLGQGPGGTGELFF
TGTGCCAGCAGCTTAGGACAGGGGCCTGGTGGAACCGGGGAGCTGTTTTTT
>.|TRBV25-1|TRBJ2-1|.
CASSGLSGLSSYNEQFF
TGTGCCAGCAGTGGTTTAAGCGGACTGAGCTCCTACAATGAGCAGTTCTTC
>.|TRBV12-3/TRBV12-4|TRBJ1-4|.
CASSGGRNEKLFF
TGTGCCAGTTCGGGGGGCCGGAATGAAAAACTGTTTTTT
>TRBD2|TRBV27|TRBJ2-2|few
CASRPRLWREGSGELFF
TGTGCCAGCAGACCCCGGTTGTGGCGGGAGGGCTCCGGGGAGCTGTTTTTT
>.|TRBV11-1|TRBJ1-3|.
CASSLAAAGSGNTIYF
TGTGCCAGCAGCTTAGCGGCGGCGGGATCTGGAAACACCATATATTTT
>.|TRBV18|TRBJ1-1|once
CASSRIRHNDNTEAFF
TGTGCCAGCTCACGTATCAGACATAATGATAACACTGAAGCTTTCTTT
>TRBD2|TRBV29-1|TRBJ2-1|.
CSVVTSGSYNEQFF
TGCAGCGTCGTGACTAGCGGGAGCTACAATGAGCAGTTCTTC
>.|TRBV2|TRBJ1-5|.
CASRLSSRSRNQPQHF
TGTGCCAGCAGGCTAAGCTCCCGATCGCGGAATCAGCCCCAGCATTTT
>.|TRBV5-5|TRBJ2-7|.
CASSWGPQYEQYF
TGTGCCAGCAGCTGGGGGCCACAGTACGAGCAGTACTTC
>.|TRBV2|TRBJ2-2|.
CASSLVQGSPGELFF
TGTGCCAGCAGTTTGGTGCAGGGAAGTCCCGGGGAGCTGTTTTTT
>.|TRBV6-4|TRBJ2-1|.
CASSVGGAYNEQFF
TGTGCCAGCAGTGTCGGGGGAGCCTACAATGAGCAGTTCTTC
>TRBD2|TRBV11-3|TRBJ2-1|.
CASSQGSSGRLSYNEQFF
TGTGCCAGCAGCCAGGGTTCTAGCGGGAGGCTATCCTACAATGAGCAGTTCTTC
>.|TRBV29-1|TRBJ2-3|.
CSAGRAGDTQYF
TGCAGCGCTGGGAGAGCCGGGGATACGCAGTATTTT
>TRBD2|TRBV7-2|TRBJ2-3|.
CASSSMGLGTDTQYF
TGTGCCAGCAGCTCGATGGGACTAGGGACAGATACGCAGTATTTT
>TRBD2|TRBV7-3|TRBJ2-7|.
CASRTGTRNYEQYF
TGTGCCAGCAGAACCGGGACTAGAAACTACGAGCAGTACTTC
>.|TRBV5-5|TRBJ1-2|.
CASSSDGHFGYTF
TGTGCCAGCAGCTCGGACGGACACTTTGGCTACACCTTC
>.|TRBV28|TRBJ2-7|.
CASSFSGQSYEQYF
TGTGCCAGCAGTTTCTCGGGTCAATCCTACGAGCAGTACTTC
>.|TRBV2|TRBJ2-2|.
CASKDYYTGELFF
TGTGCCAGCAAGGACTATTACACCGGGGAGCTGTTTTTT
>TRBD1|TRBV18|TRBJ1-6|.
CASSSRQGNSPLHF
TGTGCCAGCTCATCCAGACAGGGTAATTCACCCCTCCACTTT
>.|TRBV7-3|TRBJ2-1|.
CASSPIQGYNEQFF
TGTGCCAGCAGCCCGATCCAGGGGTACAATGAGCAGTTCTTC
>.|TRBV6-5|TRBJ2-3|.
CASSPDRSSTDTQYF
TGTGCCAGCAGCCCCGACAGGTCTAGCACAGATACGCAGTATTTT
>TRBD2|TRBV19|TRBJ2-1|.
CASTPGGGSGRSYNEQFF
TGTGCCAGTACCCCTGGTGGGGGTAGCGGGAGGTCCTACAATGAGCAGTTCTTC
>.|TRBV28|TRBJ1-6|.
CASSPSASPLHF
TGTGCCAGCAGTCCTAGTGCTTCACCCCTCCACTTT
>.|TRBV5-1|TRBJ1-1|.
CASSLGHLNTEAFF
TGCGCCAGCAGCTTGGGACATCTGAACACTGAAGCTTTCTTT
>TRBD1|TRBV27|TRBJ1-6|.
CASSSDRGHNSPLHF
TGTGCCAGCAGTTCCGACAGGGGGCACAATTCACCCCTCCACTTT
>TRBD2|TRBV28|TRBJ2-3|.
CASSPARAGVPDTQYF
TGTGCCAGCAGTCCTGCGCGAGCGGGAGTCCCAGATACGCAGTATTTT
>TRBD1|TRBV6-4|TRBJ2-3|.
CASSETAFRGLADTQYF
TGTGCCAGCAGTGAAACCGCCTTCAGGGGGCTGGCAGATACGCAGTATTTT
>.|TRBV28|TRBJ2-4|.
CASSLGSLAKNIQYF
TGTGCCAGCAGTCTTGGTTCACTAGCCAAAAACATTCAGTACTTC
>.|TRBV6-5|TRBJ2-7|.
CASSYSVGAAGNEQYF
TGTGCCAGCAGTTACTCAGTCGGGGCAGCGGGCAACGAGCAGTACTTC
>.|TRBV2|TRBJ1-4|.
CASKESILNEKLFF
TGTGCCAGCAAGGAGTCTATCCTTAATGAAAAACTGTTTTTT
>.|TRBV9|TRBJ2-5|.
CASSVSTGTDETQYF
TGTGCCAGCAGCGTTTCAACGGGGACTGATGAGACCCAGTACTTC
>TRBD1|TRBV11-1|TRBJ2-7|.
CASSLGQGANEQYF
TGTGCCAGCAGCTTGGGACAGGGGGCCAACGAGCAGTACTTC
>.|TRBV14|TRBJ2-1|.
CASSQLGLPNEQFF
TGTGCCAGCAGCCAATTGGGACTCCCTAATGAGCAGTTCTTC
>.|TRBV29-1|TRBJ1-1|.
CSVPGGGTEAFF
TGCAGCGTCCCCGGGGGGGGGACTGAAGCTTTCTTT
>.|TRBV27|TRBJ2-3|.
CASKGWEPGTDTQYF
TGTGCCAGCAAAGGGTGGGAGCCCGGCACAGATACGCAGTATTTT